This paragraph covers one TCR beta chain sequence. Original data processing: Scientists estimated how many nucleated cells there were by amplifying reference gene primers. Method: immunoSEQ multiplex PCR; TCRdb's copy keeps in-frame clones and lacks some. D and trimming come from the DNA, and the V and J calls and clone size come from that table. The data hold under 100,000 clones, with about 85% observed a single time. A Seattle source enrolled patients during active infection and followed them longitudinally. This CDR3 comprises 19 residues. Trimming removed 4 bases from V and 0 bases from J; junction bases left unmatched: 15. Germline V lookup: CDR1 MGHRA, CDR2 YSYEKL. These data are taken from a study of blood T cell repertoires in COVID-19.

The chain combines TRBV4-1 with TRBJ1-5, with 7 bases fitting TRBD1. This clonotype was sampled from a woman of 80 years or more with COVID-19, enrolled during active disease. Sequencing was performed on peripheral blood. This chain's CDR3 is CASSPFFPDRLNSNQPQHF. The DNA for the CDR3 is TGCGCCAGCAGCCCCTTTTTCCCGGACAGGCTTAATAGCAATCAGCCCCAGCATTTT.